This T cell receptor beta chain was identified in a study of blood T cell repertoires in COVID-19. The wider study: Both acute and convalescent COVID-19 samples were obtained from the United States, Italy and Spain.

V dropped 4 bases and J dropped 3 bases, with 9 bases sitting between them. This CDR3 contains 13 residues. Using immunoSEQ multiplex PCR, the repertoire was profiled, and TCRdb retains in-frame clones only, with some absent. The repertoire holds roughly 200,000 clones, with 87% as singletons. V usage is TRBV5-3 and J usage is TRBJ2-3; tentative D call: TRBD2 (6 bases). TRBV5-3 is an ORF for which the function is uncertain. The source is a woman in her twenties or thirties who had recovered from COVID-19. The sequencing sample was made of PBMCs or T cells enriched from blood (not recorded which). CDR3 in amino acids: CARSGGRTDTQYF. CDR3 sequence (DNA): TGTGCCAGAAGCGGGGGGAGGACAGATACGCAGTATTTT.